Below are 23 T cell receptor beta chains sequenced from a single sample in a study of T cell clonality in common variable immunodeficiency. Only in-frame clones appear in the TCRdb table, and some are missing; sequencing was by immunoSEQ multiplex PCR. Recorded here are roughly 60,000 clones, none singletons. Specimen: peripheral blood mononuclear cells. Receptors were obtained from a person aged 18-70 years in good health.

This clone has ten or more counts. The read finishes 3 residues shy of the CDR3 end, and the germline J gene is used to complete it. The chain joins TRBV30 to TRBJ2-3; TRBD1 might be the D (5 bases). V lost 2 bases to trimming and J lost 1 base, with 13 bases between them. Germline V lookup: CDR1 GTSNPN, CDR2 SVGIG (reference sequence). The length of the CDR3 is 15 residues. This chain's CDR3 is CAWSTRDYRTDTQYF. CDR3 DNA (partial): TGTGCCTGGAGTACCAGGGATTACCGCACAGATACG.

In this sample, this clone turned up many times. CDR3 residues: CASSLVPGHLNEQYF. The CDR3 DNA, read in part, is TGTGCCAGCAGCTTAGTACCCGGACACCTCAACGAG. This chain links TRBV7-2 with TRBJ2-7; the D gene is possibly TRBD1 (5 bases). With the read ending 3 residues before the CDR3 end, the germline J gene is used to fill in that end. The CDR3 has 15 amino acids. Deletions cut 1 base from V and 5 bases from J, with 15 bases between. Germline V gene data show CDR1 as SGHTA and CDR2 as FQGNSA. Full variable domain (rest looked up from reference TRBV7-2 and TRBJ2-7): GAGVSQSPSNKVTEKGKDVELRCDPISGHTALYWYRQSLGQGLEFLIYFQGNSAPDKSGLPSDRFSAERTGGSVSTLTIQRTQQEDSAVYLCASSLVPGHLNEQYFGPGTRLTVT.

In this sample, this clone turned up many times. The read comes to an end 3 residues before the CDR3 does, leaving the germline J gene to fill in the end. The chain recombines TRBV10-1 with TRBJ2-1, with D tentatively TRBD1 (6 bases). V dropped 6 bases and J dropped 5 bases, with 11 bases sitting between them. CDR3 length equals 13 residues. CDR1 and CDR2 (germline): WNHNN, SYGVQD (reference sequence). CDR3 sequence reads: CASRGGQNNEQFF. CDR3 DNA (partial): TGCGCCAGCAGGGGTGGACAGAACAATGAG.

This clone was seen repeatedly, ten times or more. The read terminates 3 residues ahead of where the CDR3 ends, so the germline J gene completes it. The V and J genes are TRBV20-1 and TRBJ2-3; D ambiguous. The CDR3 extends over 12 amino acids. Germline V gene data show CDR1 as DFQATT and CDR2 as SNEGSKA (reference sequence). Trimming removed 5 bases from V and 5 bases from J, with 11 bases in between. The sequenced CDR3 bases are TGCAGTGCTCCCCTTTCCGTAGATACG. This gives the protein CSAPLSVDT. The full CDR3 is CSAPLSVDTQYF.

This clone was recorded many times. The CDR3 protein is CASNTDRRNEQFF. CDR3 bases read: TGTGCCAGCAATACTGACAGGCGCAATGAG. The chain carries TRBV6-2 or TRBV6-3 and TRBJ2-1, with a tentative D call TRBD1 (6 bases). The CDR3 end is not reached by the read, which stops 3 residues before it; the germline J gene fills it in. This CDR3 is built from 13 residues. Looked up from germline, CDR1 is MNHEY and CDR2 is SVGEGT. V lost 7 bases to trimming and J lost 6 bases, with 13 bases between them.

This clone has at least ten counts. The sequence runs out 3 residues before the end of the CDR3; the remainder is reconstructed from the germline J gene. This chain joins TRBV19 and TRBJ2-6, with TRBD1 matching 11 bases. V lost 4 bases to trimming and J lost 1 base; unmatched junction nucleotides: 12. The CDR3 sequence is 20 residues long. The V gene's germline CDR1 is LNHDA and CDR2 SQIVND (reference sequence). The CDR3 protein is CASSTPLRDRGLSGANVLTF. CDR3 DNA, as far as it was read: TGTGCCAGTAGTACCCCCCTCCGGGACAGGGGGTTATCTGGGGCCAACGTC.

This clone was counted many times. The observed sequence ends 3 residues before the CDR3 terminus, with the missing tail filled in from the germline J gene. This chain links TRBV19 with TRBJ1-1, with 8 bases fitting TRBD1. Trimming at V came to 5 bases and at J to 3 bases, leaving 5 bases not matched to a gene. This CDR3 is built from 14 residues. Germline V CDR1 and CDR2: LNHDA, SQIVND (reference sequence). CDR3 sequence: CASSVQGQDTEAFF. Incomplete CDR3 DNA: TGTGCCAGTAGTGTTCAGGGACAGGACACTGAA.

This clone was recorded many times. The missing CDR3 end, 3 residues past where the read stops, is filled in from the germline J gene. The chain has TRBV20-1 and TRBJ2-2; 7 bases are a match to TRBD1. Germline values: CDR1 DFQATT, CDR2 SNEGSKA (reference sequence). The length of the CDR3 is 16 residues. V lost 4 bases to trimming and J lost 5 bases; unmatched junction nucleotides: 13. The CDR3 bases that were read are TGCAGTGCTATCATGTTAGGGGGCTTATTAACCGGGGAG. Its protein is CSAIMLGGLLTGE. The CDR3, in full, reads CSAIMLGGLLTGELFF.

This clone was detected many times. CDR3 DNA (partial): TGTGCCAGTAGTCCACCGACGGGGAATGAG. It specifies CASSPPTGNE. Given in full, the CDR3 is CASSPPTGNEQFF. This chain joins TRBV19 and TRBJ2-1, with a tentative D call TRBD2 (5 bases). The CDR3 extends 3 residues past the end of the read, so its final part is completed from the germline J gene. This CDR3 has 13 residues. Germline V gene lookup returns CDR1 LNHDA and CDR2 SQIVND (reference sequence). The V end lost 5 bases, the J end lost 7 bases, and 12 bases lay between the germline ends.

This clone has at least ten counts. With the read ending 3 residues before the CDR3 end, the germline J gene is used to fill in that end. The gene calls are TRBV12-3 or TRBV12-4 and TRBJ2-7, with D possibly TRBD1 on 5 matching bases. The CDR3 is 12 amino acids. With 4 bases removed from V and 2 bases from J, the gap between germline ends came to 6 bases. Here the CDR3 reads CASSWTTYEQYF. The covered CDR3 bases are TGTGCCAGCAGTTGGACAACCTACGAG.

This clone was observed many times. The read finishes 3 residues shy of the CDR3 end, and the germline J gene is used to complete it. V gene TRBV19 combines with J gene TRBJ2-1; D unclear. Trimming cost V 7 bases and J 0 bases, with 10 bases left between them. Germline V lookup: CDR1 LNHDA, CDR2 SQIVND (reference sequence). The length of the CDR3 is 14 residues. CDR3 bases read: TGTGCCAGTAAAGGTAAGAGCTCCTACAATGAG. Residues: CASKGKSSYNE. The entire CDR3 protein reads CASKGKSSYNEQFF. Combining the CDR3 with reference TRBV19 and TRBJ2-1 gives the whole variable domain DGGITQSPKYLFRKEGQNVTLSCEQNLNHDAMYWYRQDPGQGLRLIYYSQIVNDFQKGDIAEGYSVSREKKESFPLTVTSAQKNPTAFYLCASKGKSSYNEQFFGPGTRLTVL.

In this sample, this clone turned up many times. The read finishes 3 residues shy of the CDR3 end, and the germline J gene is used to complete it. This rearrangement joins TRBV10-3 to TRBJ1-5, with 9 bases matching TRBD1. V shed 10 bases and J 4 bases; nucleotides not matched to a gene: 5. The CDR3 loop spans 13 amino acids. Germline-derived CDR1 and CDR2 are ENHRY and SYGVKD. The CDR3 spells CATGTGTNQPQHF. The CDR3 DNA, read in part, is TGTGCCACCGGGACAGGGACAAATCAGCCC.

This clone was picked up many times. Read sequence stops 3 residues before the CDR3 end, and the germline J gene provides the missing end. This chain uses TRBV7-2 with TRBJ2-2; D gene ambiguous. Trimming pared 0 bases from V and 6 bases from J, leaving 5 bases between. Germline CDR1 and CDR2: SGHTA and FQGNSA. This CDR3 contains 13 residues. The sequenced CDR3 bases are TGTGCCAGCAGCTTAGCTCCTCCCGGGGAG. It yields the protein CASSLAPPGE. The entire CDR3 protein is CASSLAPPGELFF.

The CDR3 here is CAIRGPGNTIYF. The sequenced CDR3 bases are TGTGCCATCAGGGGTCCGGGAAACACC. The V call is TRBV19, the J call TRBJ1-3, with D possibly TRBD1 on 6 matching bases. The CDR3 end falls 3 residues outside the read, so it is completed with the germline J gene. CDR1 is LNHDA and CDR2 is SQIVND in the germline V gene (reference sequence). Trimming removed 10 bases from V and 4 bases from J, with 11 bases in between. CDR3 length: 12 residues.

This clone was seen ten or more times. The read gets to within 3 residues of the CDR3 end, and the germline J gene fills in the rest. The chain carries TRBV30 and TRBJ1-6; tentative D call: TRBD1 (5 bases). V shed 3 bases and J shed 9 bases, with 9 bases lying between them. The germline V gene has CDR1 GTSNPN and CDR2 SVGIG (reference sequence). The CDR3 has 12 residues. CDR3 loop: CAWRQAFSPLHF. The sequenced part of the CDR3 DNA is TGTGCCTGGAGACAGGCTTTTTCACCC.

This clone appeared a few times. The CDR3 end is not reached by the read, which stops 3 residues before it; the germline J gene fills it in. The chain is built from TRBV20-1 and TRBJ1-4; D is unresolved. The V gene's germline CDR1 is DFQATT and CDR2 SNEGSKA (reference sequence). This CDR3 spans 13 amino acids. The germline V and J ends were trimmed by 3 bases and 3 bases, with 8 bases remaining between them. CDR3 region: CSARRLSNEKLFF. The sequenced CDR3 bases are TGCAGTGCTAGGAGGCTTTCTAATGAAAAA.

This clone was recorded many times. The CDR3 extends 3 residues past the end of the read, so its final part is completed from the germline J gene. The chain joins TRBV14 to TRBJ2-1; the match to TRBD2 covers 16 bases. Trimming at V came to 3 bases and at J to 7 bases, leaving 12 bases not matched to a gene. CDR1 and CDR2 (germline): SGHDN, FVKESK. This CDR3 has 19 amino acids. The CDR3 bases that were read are TGTGCCAGCAGCCAGGACAGGGGACTAGCGGGAGGGCCGGAAAATGAG. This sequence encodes CASSQDRGLAGGPENE. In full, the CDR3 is CASSQDRGLAGGPENEQFF.

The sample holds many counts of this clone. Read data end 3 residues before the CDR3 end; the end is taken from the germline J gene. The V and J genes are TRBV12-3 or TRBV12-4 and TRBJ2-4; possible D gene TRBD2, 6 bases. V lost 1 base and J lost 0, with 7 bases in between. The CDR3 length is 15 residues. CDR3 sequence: CASSLGSGAKNIQYF. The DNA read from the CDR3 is TGTGCCAGCAGTTTAGGTAGCGGAGCCAAAAACATT.

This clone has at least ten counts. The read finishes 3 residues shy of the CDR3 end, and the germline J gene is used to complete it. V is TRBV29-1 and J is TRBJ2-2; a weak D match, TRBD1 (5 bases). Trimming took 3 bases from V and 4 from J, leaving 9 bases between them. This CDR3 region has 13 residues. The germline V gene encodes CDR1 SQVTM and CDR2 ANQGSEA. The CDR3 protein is CSVDQGFTGELFF. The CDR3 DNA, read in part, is TGCAGCGTTGACCAGGGATTCACCGGGGAG.

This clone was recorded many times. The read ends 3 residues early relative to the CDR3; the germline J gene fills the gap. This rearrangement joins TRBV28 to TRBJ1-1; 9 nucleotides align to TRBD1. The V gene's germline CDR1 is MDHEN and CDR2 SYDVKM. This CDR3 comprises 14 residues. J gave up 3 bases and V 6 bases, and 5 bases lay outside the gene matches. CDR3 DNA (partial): TGTGCCAGCAGGGATCGGGACAGGGACACTGAA. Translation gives CASRDRDRDTE. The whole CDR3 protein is CASRDRDRDTEAFF. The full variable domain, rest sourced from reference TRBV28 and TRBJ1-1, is DVKVTQSSRYLVKRTGEKVFLECVQDMDHENMFWYRQDPGLGLRLIYFSYDVKMKEKGDIPEGYSVSREKKERFSLILESASTNQTSMYLCASRDRDRDTEAFFGQGTRLTVV.

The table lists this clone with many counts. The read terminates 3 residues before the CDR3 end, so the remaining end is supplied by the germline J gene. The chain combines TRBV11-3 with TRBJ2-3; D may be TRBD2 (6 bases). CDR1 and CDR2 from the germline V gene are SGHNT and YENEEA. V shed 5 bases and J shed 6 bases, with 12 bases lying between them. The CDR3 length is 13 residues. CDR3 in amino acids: CASSHRGSDTQYF. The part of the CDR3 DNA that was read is TGTGCCAGCAGCCATCGGGGGAGTGATACG.

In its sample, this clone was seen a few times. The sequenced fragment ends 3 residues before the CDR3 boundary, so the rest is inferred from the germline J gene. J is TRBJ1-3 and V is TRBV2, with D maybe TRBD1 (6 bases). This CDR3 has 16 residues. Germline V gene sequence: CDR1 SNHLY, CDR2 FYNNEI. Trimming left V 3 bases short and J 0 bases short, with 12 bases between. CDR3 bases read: TGTGCCAGCAGTGAGGAGGGGGTCTTCTCTGGAAACACC. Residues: CASSEEGVFSGNT. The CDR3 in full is CASSEEGVFSGNTIYF.

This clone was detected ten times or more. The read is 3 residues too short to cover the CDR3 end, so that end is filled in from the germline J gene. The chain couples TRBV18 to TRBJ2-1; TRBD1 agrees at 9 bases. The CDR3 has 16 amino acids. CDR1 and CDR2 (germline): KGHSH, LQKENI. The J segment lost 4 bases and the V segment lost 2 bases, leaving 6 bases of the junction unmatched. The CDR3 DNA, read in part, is TGTGCCAGCTCACCAAAAACAGGGGGCGGTTACAATGAG. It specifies CASSPKTGGGYNE. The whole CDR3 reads CASSPKTGGGYNEQFF.